This T cell receptor (beta chain) was found in a study of blood T cells in healthy people across ages. Broader study findings: A roughly linear age-dependent decrease characterized TCR beta diversity per million T cells.

As regards this clonotype: The antigen remains unidentified.

The use of a sample-barcoded 5' primer and a J-beta primer mix characterized a second PCR of about 7 to 12 cycles. TCRdb re-called the 5' RACE reads with MiXCR, one entry per CDR3 protein. The table shows around 1.5 million distinct CDR3 sequences, with 59% occurring only once. Total RNA extraction produced at least 5.5 micrograms (per sample) for the study. The sample taken for sequencing was blood. The receptor was derived from a man aged 18 to 30 in good health.

The CDR3: CSVEGNTAYEQYF. CDR3 sequence (DNA): TGCAGCGTTGAGGGGAATACAGCCTACGAGCAGTACTTC. The chain combines TRBV29-1 with TRBJ2-7; D not resolved. Germline V CDR1 and CDR2: SQVTM, ANQGSEA. The CDR3 loop spans 13 amino acids. The V gene lost 3 bases and the J gene lost 2 bases, with 11 bases spanning the gap.